These T cell receptor beta chains were read from a single sample in a study of blood T cell repertoires in COVID-19. Only in-frame clones appear in the TCRdb table, and some are missing; sequencing was by immunoSEQ multiplex PCR. The sample lists over 200,000 clones, approximately 86% occurring once. The sample taken for sequencing was peripheral blood. All receptors derive from a man aged 18 to 35 with active or convalescent COVID-19. The CDR3 runs from the conserved cysteine through the conserved F or W. Fields, in order: clone size, J gene, V gene, D gene, CDR3 protein, CDR3 DNA. D genes are given only for firm matches. Size is stated for part of the rows, as once, few or many counts, or as a class when the clone is expanded.

clone size: .; J gene: TRBJ2-1; V gene: TRBV28; D gene: TRBD1; CDR3 protein: CASISSRQGYNEQFF; CDR3 DNA: TGTGCCAGCATCTCCTCGCGACAGGGTTACAATGAGCAGTTCTTC
clone size: few; J gene: TRBJ2-1; V gene: TRBV11-2; D gene: TRBD2; CDR3 protein: CASSPLSGRGEQFF; CDR3 DNA: TGTGCCAGCAGCCCACTTAGCGGGAGGGGGGAGCAGTTCTTC
clone size: once; J gene: TRBJ2-2; V gene: TRBV2; D gene: TRBD2; CDR3 protein: CASRRTGTSNTGELFF; CDR3 DNA: TGTGCCAGCAGGCGGACCGGGACTAGTAACACCGGGGAGCTGTTTTTT
clone size: once; J gene: TRBJ2-2; V gene: TRBV6-2/TRBV6-3; D gene: TRBD2; CDR3 protein: CASSLAGVRTGELFF; CDR3 DNA: TGTGCCAGCAGTTTAGCGGGAGTACGGACCGGGGAGCTGTTTTTT
clone size: .; J gene: TRBJ1-1; V gene: TRBV3-1/TRBV3-2; D gene: .; CDR3 protein: CASSQQAEAFF; CDR3 DNA: TGTGCCAGCAGCCAACAGGCTGAAGCTTTCTTT
clone size: .; J gene: TRBJ1-5; V gene: TRBV28; D gene: .; CDR3 protein: CASSLSGRDQPQHF; CDR3 DNA: TGTGCCAGCAGTTTATCGGGTCGGGATCAGCCCCAGCATTTT
clone size: .; J gene: TRBJ1-4; V gene: TRBV9; D gene: TRBD1; CDR3 protein: CASSTLDRANEKLFF; CDR3 DNA: TGTGCCAGCAGCACCCTTGACAGGGCTAATGAAAAACTGTTTTTT
clone size: .; J gene: TRBJ1-2; V gene: TRBV7-9; D gene: .; CDR3 protein: CASSFSGASFYGYTF; CDR3 DNA: TGTGCCAGCAGCTTCTCAGGGGCATCTTTCTATGGCTACACCTTC
clone size: .; J gene: TRBJ2-5; V gene: TRBV5-6; D gene: .; CDR3 protein: CASSLLGGGRWKETQYF; CDR3 DNA: TGTGCCAGCAGCCTGCTAGGGGGCGGGAGGTGGAAAGAGACCCAGTACTTC
clone size: once; J gene: TRBJ1-1; V gene: TRBV5-1; D gene: .; CDR3 protein: CASSLGREAFF; CDR3 DNA: TGCGCCAGCAGCTTGGGCCGGGAAGCTTTCTTT
clone size: .; J gene: TRBJ1-2; V gene: TRBV7-9; D gene: .; CDR3 protein: CASSLARQESNYGYTF; CDR3 DNA: TGTGCCAGCAGCTTAGCGCGACAGGAGTCAAACTATGGCTACACCTTC
clone size: .; J gene: TRBJ1-5; V gene: TRBV29-1; D gene: .; CDR3 protein: CSAREDSNQPQHF; CDR3 DNA: TGCAGCGCTCGAGAGGATAGCAATCAGCCCCAGCATTTT
clone size: .; J gene: TRBJ1-2; V gene: TRBV30; D gene: .; CDR3 protein: CAWNTQFGHRTINYGYTF; CDR3 DNA: TGTGCCTGGAACACCCAATTCGGGCACAGGACCATTAACTATGGCTACACCTTC